This T cell receptor beta chain was identified during a study of a mutant IDH1 vaccine in newly diagnosed glioma. In the study overall: Previous treatment comprised radiotherapy, temozolomide, or both, mostly both. In the visit schedule, V12 fell in week 35, while V13 fell in week 47.

The CDR3 covers 15 residues. With 5 bases clipped from V and 7 bases from J, the junction kept 7 bases outside the gene matches. Germline assignment: CDR1 SGHTA and CDR2 FQGNSA. The method was immunoSEQ multiplex PCR; TCRdb's version includes in-frame clones alone and lacks a portion of them. The table records about 48,000 clones, approximately 79% of them present only once. As to time point: week 35, safety follow-up. Vaccinated patients received 300 ug of mutant IDH1 20-mer peptide per dose, with topical imiquimod. This clone was detected once. Its antigen is currently unknown. Sequenced material: PBMCs, taken from a glioma patient whose treatment included an IDH1 peptide vaccine. This clonotype originated in a middle-aged man with glioma. The rearrangement links TRBV7-2 to TRBJ1-6, with 8 bases fitting TRBD1. DNA of the CDR3: TGTGCCAGCAGCACCCGGACAGGGCTAAATTCACCCCTCCACTTT. It codes for CASSTRTGLNSPLHF. The whole variable domain, remainder taken from reference TRBV7-2 and TRBJ1-6, is GAGVSQSPSNKVTEKGKDVELRCDPISGHTALYWYRQSLGQGLEFLIYFQGNSAPDKSGLPSDRFSAERTGGSVSTLTIQRTQQEDSAVYLCASSTRTGLNSPLHFGNGTRLTVT.